This entry concerns a single T cell receptor beta chain. This entry is derived from a study of cytomegalovirus exposure and HLA in healthy donors. Primers included in the PCR were 60 Vbeta and 13 Jbeta primers. Repertoires were generated with immunoSEQ multiplex PCR, while TCRdb's copy carries only in-frame clones and drops some. The sample lists over 100,000 clones, under 10% occurring once. This TCR was sampled from a woman aged 40 to 50 in good health and CMV-seropositive. Sequenced sample: PBMCs.

CDR3 residues: CASSFDLAGGRETQYF. The DNA of the CDR3 is TGCGCCAGCAGCTTTGATCTAGCGGGGGGAAGGGAGACCCAGTACTTC. This sequence joins TRBV5-1 and TRBJ2-5, with TRBD2 identical over 11 bases. The V gene's germline CDR1 is SGHRS and CDR2 YFSETQ. This CDR3 has 16 residues. V shed 2 bases, J shed 5 bases, and the junction held 8 bases outside the gene matches.